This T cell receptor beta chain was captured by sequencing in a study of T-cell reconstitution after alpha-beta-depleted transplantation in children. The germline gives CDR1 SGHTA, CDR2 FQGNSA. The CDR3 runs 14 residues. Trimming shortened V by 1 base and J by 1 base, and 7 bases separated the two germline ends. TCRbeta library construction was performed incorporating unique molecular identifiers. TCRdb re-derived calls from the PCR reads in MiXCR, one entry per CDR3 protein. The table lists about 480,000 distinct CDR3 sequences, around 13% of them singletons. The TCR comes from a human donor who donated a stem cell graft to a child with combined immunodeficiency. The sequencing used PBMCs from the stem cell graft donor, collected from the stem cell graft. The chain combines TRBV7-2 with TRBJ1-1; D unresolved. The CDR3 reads CASSLGYTNTEAFF. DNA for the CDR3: TGTGCCAGCAGCTTAGGTTACACGAACACTGAAGCTTTCTTT.